A single sample gave rise to the 3 T cell receptor beta chains below, sequenced in a study of blood T cell repertoires in COVID-19. The method was immunoSEQ multiplex PCR; TCRdb's version includes in-frame clones alone and lacks a portion of them. Of some 180,000 clones detected, under 90% appear once; the ten largest clones hold under 2.5%. Sequenced input: peripheral blood. The receptors come from a woman of 80 years or more with acute or convalescent COVID-19.

The V gene is TRBV19, the J gene TRBJ1-1, with 7 bases identical to TRBD1. V shed 4 bases, J shed 1 base, and the junction held 3 bases outside the gene matches. Per germline, CDR1 LNHDA and CDR2 SQIVND (reference sequence). CDR3 length: 14 amino acids. The CDR3 sequence is CASSTDRRNTEAFF. As DNA, the CDR3 is TGTGCCAGTAGTACGGACAGGCGGAACACTGAAGCTTTCTTT.

V gene TRBV5-5 combines with J gene TRBJ1-2; D remains ambiguous. V was trimmed by 5 bases and J by 0 bases, leaving 11 bases between them. Germline V gives CDR1 SGHKS, CDR2 YYEKEE (reference sequence). CDR3 length: 14 residues. The CDR3 loop is CASSQPGANYGYTF. The DNA for the CDR3 is TGTGCCAGCAGTCAGCCGGGAGCTAACTATGGCTACACCTTC.

This chain links TRBV7-2 with TRBJ1-1, with D possibly matching TRBD1 (6 bases). The length of the CDR3 is 14 residues. V lost 5 bases and J 2 bases, leaving 12 bases between the germline ends. The germline gives CDR1 SGHTA, CDR2 FQGNSA. The CDR3 DNA reads TGTGCCAGCAGCCTCAACAGGGTTAACACTGAAGCTTTCTTT. Its protein product is CASSLNRVNTEAFF.